The 25 T cell receptor beta chains listed next were all sequenced from one sample in a study of B cell selection in AIRE deficiency. The regulatory T cell sort gate was CD4+CD25hiCD127low/negative. The protocol was immunoSEQ multiplex PCR, while the TCRdb copy is restricted to in-frame clones and leaves out a portion. The profile shows 20,000 to 25,000 clones, about nine tenths of them singletons. The sample was CD4+CD25+ Tregs sorted from PBMCs. Source of these receptors: a human donor in good health.

The J gene is TRBJ2-1, the V gene TRBV15; 7 nucleotides match TRBD2. Germline V gives CDR1 LNHNV, CDR2 YYDKDF (reference sequence). V shed 2 bases, J shed 8 bases, and the junction held 12 bases outside the gene matches. CDR3 size: 16 residues. Here the CDR3 reads CATSRPSREPYDEQFF. The CDR3, as DNA: TGTGCCACCAGCAGACCATCGCGGGAGCCATACGATGAGCAGTTCTTC.

The CDR3 bases are TGTGCCAGCATCCACCTGGGGGGAATAATGAACACTGAAGCTTTCTTT. Translating gives CASIHLGGIMNTEAFF. The rearrangement uses TRBV2 and TRBJ1-1; D is perhaps TRBD1 (5 bases). The V gene's germline CDR1 is SNHLY and CDR2 FYNNEI. This CDR3 comprises 16 residues. Trimming took 7 bases from V and 0 from J, leaving 18 bases between them.

The V gene is TRBV18, the J gene TRBJ2-5; the D is unclear. The V end lost 6 bases, the J end lost 4 bases, and 18 bases lay between the germline ends. Germline CDR1 and CDR2: KGHSH and LQKENI. This CDR3 comprises 15 residues. CDR3 region: CASSPGSYERETQYF. As DNA, the CDR3 is TGTGCCAGCTCCCCCGGGTCGTACGAGCGAGAGACCCAGTACTTC.

The V and J genes are TRBV4-2 and TRBJ2-2; TRBD2 aligns across 7 bases. The V segment lost 0 bases and the J segment 6 bases; nucleotides outside the gene matches: 7. Germline V gives CDR1 LGHNA, CDR2 YNFKEQ. The CDR3 extends over 16 amino acids. DNA for the CDR3: TGTGCCAGCAGCCAAGACGGGACCCGGGGGGCCGGGGAGCTGTTTTTT. Amino acids: CASSQDGTRGAGELFF.

The gene calls are TRBV29-1 and TRBJ2-2; 8 bases match TRBD2. The CDR3 has 14 amino acids. Germline V gives CDR1 SQVTM, CDR2 ANQGSEA. Unmatched junction bases numbered 5, after V lost 3 bases and J lost 5 bases. CDR3 in DNA: TGCAGCGTTGAGAGCGGGAGAGGGACCGGGGAGCTGTTTTTT. Amino acids: CSVESGRGTGELFF.

The chain joins TRBV30 to TRBJ1-4, with D hard to call. The CDR3 extends over 16 amino acids. V was cut by 1 base and J by 3 bases, with 15 bases left in between. Germline V gene data show CDR1 as GTSNPN and CDR2 as SVGIG (reference sequence). CDR3 in DNA: TGTGCCTGGAGTGAAAAGGAATCGCAACCTAATGAAAAACTGTTTTTT. Translating gives CAWSEKESQPNEKLFF.

The chain joins TRBV6-1 to TRBJ2-1; D possibly corresponds to TRBD1 (6 bases). V was clipped by 5 bases and J by 13 bases, with 18 bases between them. The CDR3 has 13 residues. In germline, CDR1 is MNHNS, CDR2 SASEGT. The DNA of the CDR3 is TGTGCCAGCAGTTTTTCAGGGGATCCCGGACAGTTCTTC. Its protein is CASSFSGDPGQFF.

V usage is TRBV29-1 and J usage is TRBJ2-5, with D unclear. From germline, CDR1 is SQVTM and CDR2 ANQGSEA. The V end lost 2 bases, the J end lost 5 bases, and 12 bases lay between the germline ends. The CDR3 has 13 amino acids. CDR3 sequence reads: CSVELERPETQYF. In nucleotides, the CDR3 is TGCAGCGTTGAATTGGAACGTCCCGAGACCCAGTACTTC. The full variable domain, its missing parts supplied by reference TRBV29-1 and TRBJ2-5, is SAVISQKPSRDICQRGTSLTIQCQVDSQVTMMFWYRQQPGQSLTLIATANQGSEATYESGFVIDKFPISRPNLTFSTLTVSNMSPEDSSIYLCSVELERPETQYFGPGTRLLVL.

The gene calls are TRBV10-3 and TRBJ2-5; 15 bases are a match to TRBD2. Germline trimming cut 6 bases from V and 0 bases from J; bases unmatched to any gene: 8. Germline CDR1 ENHRY, CDR2 SYGVKD. The CDR3 is 18 residues long. The CDR3 region is CAISRTSGGAHYQETQYF. In DNA, the CDR3 is TGTGCCATCAGCCGGACTAGCGGGGGGGCCCACTACCAAGAGACCCAGTACTTC.

V gene TRBV11-3 combines with J gene TRBJ1-6; perhaps TRBD1 as D (5 bases). Trimming removed 5 bases at V and 7 bases at J, with 6 bases between. This CDR3 contains 12 residues. Germline values: CDR1 SGHNT, CDR2 YENEEA. The CDR3 sequence is CASSNRNSPLHF. Here the CDR3 DNA reads TGTGCCAGCAGCAACAGGAATTCACCCCTCCACTTT. Filled out from reference TRBV11-3 and TRBJ1-6, the complete variable domain reads EAGVVQSPRYKIIEKKQPVAFWCNPISGHNTLYWYLQNLGQGPELLIRYENEEAVDDSQLPKDRFSAERLKGVDSTLKIQPAELGDSAVYLCASSNRNSPLHFGNGTRLTVT.

V is TRBV27 and J is TRBJ2-1; TRBD1 is a possible D gene (5 bases). Trimming stripped 2 bases from V and 9 bases from J, with 11 bases between. The length of the CDR3 is 13 residues. CDR1 and CDR2 (germline): MNHEY, SMNVEV (reference sequence). As DNA, the CDR3 is TGTGCCAGCAGTTTAAGGGGTTACGGTGAGCAGTTCTTC. Amino acids: CASSLRGYGEQFF.

This clone turned up a few times. The V gene is TRBV10-3, the J gene TRBJ1-1, with D possibly being TRBD1 (5 bases). CDR3 size: 12 residues. The germline V gene has CDR1 ENHRY and CDR2 SYGVKD. The V and J ends lost 11 bases and 1 base respectively, with 11 bases between them. In nucleotides, the CDR3 is TGTGCCTCCGGGACGGGGAACACTGAAGCTTTCTTT. It translates to CASGTGNTEAFF.

V is TRBV6-1 and J is TRBJ2-7, with TRBD1 identical over 11 bases. The CDR3 loop spans 16 amino acids. The J segment lost 5 bases and the V segment lost 2 bases, leaving 8 bases of the junction unmatched. Germline V gene sequence: CDR1 MNHNS, CDR2 SASEGT. In DNA form, the CDR3 reads TGTGCCAGCAGTGAACCCGGACAGGGGGCTATACACGAGCAGTACTTC. Its translation is CASSEPGQGAIHEQYF.

The rearrangement links TRBV4-1 to TRBJ1-2; D remains unclear. Germline-derived CDR1 and CDR2 are MGHRA and YSYEKL. The CDR3 is made up of 16 amino acids. Trimming removed 1 base at V and 3 bases at J, with 15 bases between. The CDR3 is CASSQGSPPGDYGYTF. The CDR3 DNA follows: TGCGCCAGCAGCCAAGGTAGCCCGCCCGGTGACTATGGCTACACCTTC.

The V gene is TRBV18, the J gene TRBJ1-2; 9 bases agree with TRBD1. CDR1 is KGHSH, CDR2 LQKENI, per germline. The CDR3 runs to 16 residues. Trimming removed 3 bases from V and 4 bases from J; junction bases left unmatched: 9. CDR3 DNA: TGTGCCAGCTCACCCCCTCGGGACAGGGAACCCTATGGCTACACCTTC. Translated: CASSPPRDREPYGYTF.

The V and J genes are TRBV5-1 and TRBJ2-4, with TRBD2 as a possible D gene (6 bases). The CDR3 runs to 13 residues. Germline CDR1 SGHRS, CDR2 YFSETQ. Between the trimmed V and J ends, which lost 5 bases and 1 base, there was a span of 7 bases. CDR3 coding DNA: TGCGCCAGCAGGACTAGTGCCAAAAACATTCAGTACTTC. Protein sequence: CASRTSAKNIQYF.

The J gene is TRBJ2-1, the V gene TRBV7-9, with 12 positions matching TRBD2. Germline CDR1 reads SEHNR; CDR2 reads FQNEAQ (reference sequence). Losses at the gene ends were 6 bases for V and 6 bases for J; bases not matched to a gene: 3. There are 14 residues in the CDR3. The chain's CDR3 is CASRSSGRANEQFF. The DNA for the CDR3 is TGTGCCAGCAGATCTAGCGGGAGGGCCAATGAGCAGTTCTTC. The whole variable domain, remainder taken from reference TRBV7-9 and TRBJ2-1, is DTGVSQNPRHKITKRGQNVTFRCDPISEHNRLYWYRQTLGQGPEFLTYFQNEAQLEKSRLLSDRFSAERPKGSFSTLEIQRTEQGDSAMYLCASRSSGRANEQFFGPGTRLTVL.

The rearrangement uses TRBV30 and TRBJ2-6; 11 positions match TRBD1. V dropped 0 bases and J dropped 4; count of bases not matched to a gene: 5. The CDR3 covers 17 residues. Germline values: CDR1 GTSNPN, CDR2 SVGIG (reference sequence). The chain's CDR3 is CAWSVLDRGLGANVLTF. The CDR3 bases are TGTGCCTGGAGTGTACTGGACAGGGGGCTGGGGGCCAACGTCCTGACTTTC.

The V call is TRBV5-1, the J call TRBJ1-6, with D tentatively TRBD1 (6 bases). This CDR3 region has 14 residues. V was cut by 0 bases and J by 8 bases, with 9 bases left in between. Germline V CDR1 and CDR2: SGHRS, YFSETQ. The CDR3 DNA sequence: TGCGCCAGCAGCTTGGCCAGGGGCGATTCACCCCTCCACTTT. It yields the protein CASSLARGDSPLHF.

This rearrangement joins TRBV7-9 to TRBJ1-1, with D tentatively TRBD1 (5 bases). Trimming removed 0 bases from V and 6 bases from J, with 14 bases in between. In germline, CDR1 is SEHNR, CDR2 FQNEAQ (reference sequence). There are 15 residues in the CDR3. CDR3 sequence (DNA): TGTGCCAGCAGCTTAGCGGGACTCCCTACGCCTGAAGCTTTCTTT. Translation gives CASSLAGLPTPEAFF.

The J gene is TRBJ1-2, the V gene TRBV7-2; TRBD1 aligns across 9 bases. V was pared by 3 bases and J by 7 bases, with 15 bases of the junction left unmatched. Germline V gene data show CDR1 as SGHTA and CDR2 as FQGNSA. The CDR3 sequence is 17 residues long. CDR3 loop: CASSLAPSLTGGLGYTF. In DNA form, the CDR3 reads TGTGCCAGCAGCTTGGCCCCTAGTTTAACAGGGGGCCTTGGCTACACCTTC.

This clone is a singleton in its sample. The rearrangement joins TRBV11-2 to TRBJ2-5; possibly TRBD1 or TRBD2 for D (5 bases each). Germline assignment: CDR1 SGHAT and CDR2 FQNNGV. The CDR3 is 17 amino acids. V dropped 1 base and J dropped 5 bases, with 20 bases sitting between them. CDR3 protein: CASSLALGDRADETQYF. DNA for the CDR3: TGTGCCAGCAGCTTAGCTCTAGGGGACCGAGCGGATGAGACCCAGTACTTC.

The V gene is TRBV6-5, the J gene TRBJ1-5; 7 nucleotides align to TRBD1. Unmatched junction bases numbered 13, after V lost 5 bases and J lost 9 bases. Germline-derived CDR1 and CDR2 are MNHEY and SVGAGI. The length of the CDR3 is 15 residues. CDR3 protein: CASSPTGSHVWPQHF. CDR3 coding DNA: TGTGCCAGCAGTCCGACAGGGTCCCATGTATGGCCCCAGCATTTT.

The chain recombines TRBV27 with TRBJ2-1; TRBD2 might be the D (6 bases). V dropped 2 bases and J dropped 0 bases, with 8 bases sitting between them. From germline, CDR1 is MNHEY and CDR2 SMNVEV (reference sequence). The CDR3 has 15 amino acids. The CDR3 protein is CASSLAGPSYNEQFF. CDR3 coding DNA: TGTGCCAGCAGTTTAGCGGGACCCTCCTACAATGAGCAGTTCTTC.

The chain is built from TRBV7-2 and TRBJ2-1; TRBD2 might be the D (5 bases). Trimming took 2 bases from V and 8 from J, leaving 13 bases between them. The CDR3 consists of 14 residues. The germline gives CDR1 SGHTA, CDR2 FQGNSA. The CDR3 sequence: CASSLSRASYEQFF. CDR3 DNA: TGTGCCAGCAGCTTAAGTAGGGCTAGCTATGAGCAGTTCTTC.